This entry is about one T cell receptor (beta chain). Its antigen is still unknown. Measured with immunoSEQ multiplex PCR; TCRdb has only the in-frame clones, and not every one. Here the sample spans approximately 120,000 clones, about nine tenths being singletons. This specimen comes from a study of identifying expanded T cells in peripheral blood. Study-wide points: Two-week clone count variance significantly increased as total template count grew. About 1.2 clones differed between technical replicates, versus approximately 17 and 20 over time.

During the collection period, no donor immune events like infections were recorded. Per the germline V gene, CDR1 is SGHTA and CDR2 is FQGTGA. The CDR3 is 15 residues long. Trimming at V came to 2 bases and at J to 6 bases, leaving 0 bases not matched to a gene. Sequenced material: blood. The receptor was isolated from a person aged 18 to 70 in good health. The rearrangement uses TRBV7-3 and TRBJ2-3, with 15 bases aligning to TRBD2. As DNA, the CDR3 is TGTGCCAGCAGCTTAGGGACTAGCGGGAGGGATACGCAGTATTTT. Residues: CASSLGTSGRDTQYF. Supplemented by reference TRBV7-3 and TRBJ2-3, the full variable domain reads GAGVSQTPSNKVTEKGKYVELRCDPISGHTALYWYRQSLGQGPEFLIYFQGTGAADDSGLPNDRFFAVRPEGSVSTLKIQRTERGDSAVYLCASSLGTSGRDTQYFGPGTRLTVL.